Below are 23 T cell receptor beta chains sequenced from a single sample in a study of tumor and adjacent non-tumor tissue in lung cancer (dated 2018 in TCRdb). The receptor library was made with multiplex PCR. Sequencer: Illumina HiSeq 2500. TCRbeta libraries were constructed through three rounds of nested PCR with primers (Table S4) according to protocols modified from ARM-PCR. TCRdb redid the processing of the public reads, applying fastp at Q25 and MiXCR, and retained in-frame beta chains. Rows with a matching CDR3 protein are joined into one entry that keeps the most common DNA and genes. For this sample the table gives more than 85,000 distinct CDR3 sequences, of which about 66% were detected only once. The ten most abundant clones make up 15% of the sample. RNA was extracted from bulk unsorted tissue and checked for quality with a NanoDrop ND-1000 and an Agilent 2100. The sequencing sample was made of lung tumor tissue. These receptors originate from a man between 65 and 80 years old with non-small cell lung cancer.

This clonotype was picked up many times. The chain joins TRBV6-2 or TRBV6-3 to TRBJ2-3, with a possible D match to TRBD1 (6 bases). Germline-derived CDR1 and CDR2 are MNHEY and SVGEGT. The V gene lost 6 bases and the J gene lost 9 bases, with 13 bases spanning the gap. The CDR3 consists of 12 residues. CDR3: CASSQGSLTQYF. CDR3 DNA sequence: TGTGCCAGCAGCCAGGGGAGTCTGACGCAGTATTTT.

V usage is TRBV7-9 and J usage is TRBJ2-7; 10 bases map to TRBD1. J was trimmed by 2 bases and V by 4 bases; bases with no gene match: 8. The germline CDR1 and CDR2 sequences are SEHNR and FQNEAQ (reference sequence). The CDR3 runs to 16 residues. DNA for the CDR3: TGTGCCAGCAGCTACCGCCTTGGGACAGGGGCCTACGAGCAGTACTTC. Translation: CASSYRLGTGAYEQYF.

This chain links TRBV11-1 with TRBJ2-7; no clear D. Deletions cut 0 bases from V and 6 bases from J, with 12 bases between. Germline lookup yields CDR1 SGHAT and CDR2 FQDESV (reference sequence). This CDR3 comprises 14 residues. CDR3 loop: CASSLAPQEIEQYF. The CDR3 DNA follows: TGTGCCAGCAGCTTAGCCCCCCAGGAGATCGAGCAGTACTTC.

Note on this clonotype: This may be a read error: a much more frequent sequence differs by one nucleotide. This chain links TRBV6-6 with TRBJ1-5; D is perhaps TRBD1 (5 bases). The CDR3 has 15 amino acids. Germline CDR1 is MNHNY and CDR2 is SVGAGI (reference sequence). The CDR3 nucleotides read TGTGTCAGCAGTCCGACGGGGGGAGGCAATCAGCCCCAGCATTTT. This codes for CVSSPTGGGNQPQHF.

V usage is TRBV24-1 and J usage is TRBJ2-7; 11 nucleotides align to TRBD1. J gave up 8 bases and V 3 bases, and 11 bases lay outside the gene matches. The germline V gene encodes CDR1 KGHDR and CDR2 SFDVKD. The CDR3 runs to 16 residues. The CDR3 region is CATSDHGQGAQAKQYF. CDR3 DNA: TGTGCCACCAGTGATCACGGACAGGGGGCGCAAGCCAAGCAGTACTTC.

This clonotype came up many times. The V call is TRBV11-2, the J call TRBJ1-3; TRBD1 might be the D (6 bases). Germline-derived CDR1 and CDR2 are SGHAT and FQNNGV. V was shortened by 4 bases and J by 3 bases, with 13 bases between the two germline ends. CDR3 length: 15 residues. CDR3: CASSSNGGLGNTIYF. The CDR3 DNA is TGTGCCAGCAGCTCCAACGGGGGGCTTGGAAACACCATATATTTT.

The chain joins TRBV10-2 to TRBJ1-2, with D tentatively TRBD1 (5 bases). Germline CDR1 reads WSHSY; CDR2 reads SAAADI. The CDR3 is 13 amino acids. DNA for the CDR3: TGCGACAGTAGACCGACAGAGGACTATGGCTACACCTTC. Protein sequence: CDSRPTEDYGYTF.

As for this clonotype: The junction departs from the called germline gene at one end, perhaps through a read error. V is TRBV29-1 and J is TRBJ2-3, with D perhaps being TRBD1 or TRBD2 (6 bases each). This CDR3 is built from 14 residues. CDR1 and CDR2 (germline): SQVTM, ANQGSEA. The CDR3: CSVVGGMGTDMQYF. DNA for the CDR3: TGCAGTGTTGTAGGGGGGATGGGCACAGATATGCAGTATTTT.

Turning to this clonotype: In this CDR3 the conserved last residue, phenylalanine or tryptophan, is missing, so a read error is likely. V gene TRBV11-1 combines with J gene TRBJ2-7; the D gene is possibly TRBD1 (7 bases). This CDR3 is built from 12 residues. Germline assignment: CDR1 SGHAT and CDR2 FQDESV (reference sequence). The chain's CDR3 is CVSRGTAHEQYL. CDR3 DNA: TGTGTCAGCCGCGGGACAGCTCACGAGCAGTACTTG.

About this clonotype: A read error may produce the germline difference seen at one junction end. The chain carries TRBV9 and TRBJ1-4; 9 nucleotides align to TRBD1. From germline, CDR1 is SGDLS and CDR2 YYNGEE. This CDR3 is built from 15 residues. CDR3 sequence (DNA): TGTGCCAATAGCGTAGGTCACAGGGGGCGCGAAAAACTGTTCTTT. Residues: CANSVGHRGREKLFF.

This clonotype was seen only a few times. A clone one base away is much larger, so this may be a read error. The chain recombines TRBV24-1 with TRBJ2-2; D might be TRBD1 (6 bases). The CDR3 contains 14 residues. From germline, CDR1 is KGHDR and CDR2 SFDVKD. V lost 9 bases to trimming and J lost 1 base, with 11 bases between them. The CDR3 is CATGGHVNTGELFF. The CDR3, as DNA: TGTGCCACCGGGGGACATGTGAACACCGGGGAGCTGTTTTTT.

The chain recombines TRBV28 with TRBJ2-7; 11 bases line up with TRBD2. This CDR3 contains 15 residues. V lost 6 bases to trimming and J lost 1 base; unmatched junction nucleotides: 5. Germline V CDR1 and CDR2: MDHEN, SYDVKM. CDR3 bases: TGTGCCAGCAGACCCGGGACTAGCGGATCCTACGAGCAGTACTTC. Encoded protein: CASRPGTSGSYEQYF.

On this clonotype itself: Possible read error: a much larger clone is one base away. This chain connects TRBV29-1 to TRBJ2-6; no firm D call. V was clipped by 6 bases and J by 3 bases, with 12 bases between them. The germline V gene has CDR1 SQVTM and CDR2 ANQGSEA. The CDR3 loop spans 14 amino acids. The CDR3 DNA follows: TGCAGCGTCTCTGACACCCTTGGGGCCAACGTCCTGACTTTC. Residues: CSVSDTLGANVLTF.

Comments on this clonotype: Since a much larger clone is just one base distant, this may be a read error. This chain links TRBV20-1 with TRBJ1-1; D unresolved. The CDR3 totals 15 residues. V lost 0 bases to trimming and J lost 1 base, with 12 bases between them. CDR1 and CDR2 (germline): DFQATT, SNEGSKA (reference sequence). The CDR3 sequence: CSARDWGIGNTEAFF. In nucleotides, the CDR3 is TGCAGTGCTAGAGATTGGGGTATAGGGAACACTGAAGCTTTCTTT.

The V gene is TRBV11-3, the J gene TRBJ2-5; 7 positions agree with TRBD1. V lost 5 bases and J lost 5; bases outside the gene matches: 8. The germline V gene has CDR1 SGHNT and CDR2 YENEEA. This CDR3 is built from 14 residues. CDR3 loop: CASSILQGMETQYF. The CDR3 DNA follows: TGTGCCAGCAGCATACTACAGGGGATGGAGACCCAGTACTTC.

To note about this clonotype: Here the CDR3 omits its conserved ending phenylalanine or tryptophan, so a read error is the likely source. This chain links TRBV12-3 or TRBV12-4 with TRBJ2-3; TRBD2 is a possible D gene (6 bases). The length of the CDR3 is 12 residues. V was pared by 8 bases and J by 5 bases, with 11 bases between. CDR3 sequence: CASCTAGDTQYS. CDR3 nucleotide sequence: TGTGCCAGCTGTACAGCGGGAGATACGCAGTATTCT.

This clonotype was picked up a small number of times. The rearrangement links TRBV5-1 to TRBJ2-2; D is ambiguous. V was cut by 1 base and J by 3 bases, with 7 bases left in between. This CDR3 has 14 amino acids. Germline CDR1 reads SGHRS; CDR2 reads YFSETQ. Here the CDR3 reads CASSLIYDTGELFF. CDR3 nucleotides: TGCGCCAGCAGCTTGATATACGACACCGGGGAGCTGTTTTTT. The whole variable domain, remainder taken from reference TRBV5-1 and TRBJ2-2, is KAGVTQTPRYLIKTRGQQVTLSCSPISGHRSVSWYQQTPGQGLQFLFEYFSETQRNKGNFPGRFSGRQFSNSRSEMNVSTLELGDSALYLCASSLIYDTGELFFGEGSRLTVL.

This clonotype was counted a few times. A much larger clone lies one base from this, so it may be a read error. The chain recombines TRBV12-3 or TRBV12-4 with TRBJ1-5; TRBD1 matches at 12 bases. The CDR3 has 15 amino acids. Written as DNA, the CDR3 is TGTGTCAGCAGTGGGGACAGGGGGCGCAGTCAGCCCCAGCATTTT. Its protein is CVSSGDRGRSQPQHF.

Details on this clonotype: Being one base from a much bigger clone, this may be a read error. The chain uses TRBV6-6 and TRBJ1-4; D perhaps matches TRBD1 (6 bases). CDR3 size: 14 residues. Germline values: CDR1 MNHNY, CDR2 SVGAGI (reference sequence). The CDR3 is CASSLGGTNERLFF. In DNA form, the CDR3 reads TGTGCCAGCAGTTTGGGGGGCACTAATGAAAGACTGTTTTTT.

Turning to this clonotype: Sequence at one end of the junction differs from germline and may be a read error. The chain couples TRBV20-1 to TRBJ2-5, with D possibly called TRBD1 or TRBD2 (5 bases each). CDR1 and CDR2 (germline): DFQATT, SNEGSKA (reference sequence). The CDR3 is 14 residues long. CDR3 residues: CSAREPGREETLYF. The DNA of the CDR3 is TGCAGTGCTAGAGAACCGGGGCGCGAGGAGACCCTGTACTTC.

As regards this clonotype: The conserved final phenylalanine or tryptophan is absent from the CDR3, which likely points to a read error. The chain joins TRBV6-2 or TRBV6-3 to TRBJ1-6, with a tentative D call TRBD1 (5 bases). CDR3 size: 13 residues. The V end was cut by 7 bases, the J end by 9 bases, with 13 bases between. Per germline, CDR1 MNHEY and CDR2 SVGEGT. The CDR3 here is CASNWSGGSPLHS. CDR3 sequence (DNA): TGTGCCAGCAATTGGAGCGGGGGTTCACCCCTCCACTCT.

This clonotype turned up a few times. The DNA for the CDR3 is TGTGCCAGCAGTTCTCAGGGGATGGCAACTAATGAAAAACTGTTTTTT. Amino acid sequence: CASSSQGMATNEKLFF. The chain links TRBV28 to TRBJ1-4, with D maybe TRBD1 (6 bases). The V end was cut by 4 bases, the J end by 0 bases, with 12 bases between. Germline CDR1 MDHEN, CDR2 SYDVKM. This CDR3 comprises 16 residues.

About this clonotype itself: One base away lies a much larger clone, so this may be a sequencing read error. V gene TRBV10-3 combines with J gene TRBJ2-1, with D hard to call. The germline V gene encodes CDR1 ENHRY and CDR2 SYGVKD. The CDR3 consists of 11 residues. CDR3: CDAAVGNEQFF. For the CDR3, the DNA is TGTGACGCCGCCGTAGGCAATGAGCAGTTCTTC.